Listed below are T cell receptor beta chains from one sample, sequenced in a study of persistence of HIV-infected CD4 T cells. The antigens these receptors bind are not known. Clones were sequenced by immunoSEQ multiplex PCR, and TCRdb holds only the in-frame ones, with some missing. The table lists roughly 64,000 clones, 70% to 75% of them singletons. Material: CD4+ T cells sorted from PBMCs after roughly 18-hour stimulation, obtained from a patient who received antiretroviral therapy. Source of these receptors: an adult man with HIV who was CMV-seropositive. Each CDR3 is given with its conserved first and last residue. The order of the fields is CDR3 protein, clone size, V gene, J gene. Expanded clones are given a class, and other clones once, few, many or no size at all.

CDR3 protein: CASITTSGGLSGITMGYTF
clone size: once
V gene: TRBV2
J gene: TRBJ1-2

CDR3 protein: CSVEGGDNEKLFF
clone size: NA
V gene: TRBV29-1
J gene: TRBJ1-4

CDR3 protein: CASSSTDRRAAEAFF
clone size: NA
V gene: TRBV6-5
J gene: TRBJ1-1

CDR3 protein: CASSLPADTEAFF
clone size: NA
V gene: TRBV5-6
J gene: TRBJ1-1

CDR3 protein: CASSLMAGYGSEAFF
clone size: few
V gene: TRBV5-6
J gene: TRBJ1-1

CDR3 protein: CASSRAAGVGETQYF
clone size: NA
V gene: TRBV19
J gene: TRBJ2-5

CDR3 protein: CASSKEGTGGIGGNTIYF
clone size: once
V gene: TRBV21-1
J gene: TRBJ1-3

CDR3 protein: CASSRQVANTEAFF
clone size: NA
V gene: TRBV6-5
J gene: TRBJ1-1

CDR3 protein: CASSQDRGRGGGYTF
clone size: NA
V gene: TRBV4-1
J gene: TRBJ1-2

CDR3 protein: CASSVQTGTGGYTF
clone size: NA
V gene: TRBV25-1
J gene: TRBJ1-2

CDR3 protein: CASSGPQGENTEAFF
clone size: few
V gene: TRBV25-1
J gene: TRBJ1-1

CDR3 protein: CATSMTGHTGELFF
clone size: NA
V gene: TRBV24-1
J gene: TRBJ2-2

CDR3 protein: CASSAQGSGELFF
clone size: NA
V gene: TRBV14
J gene: TRBJ2-2

CDR3 protein: CASSFWVGEAGANVLTF
clone size: NA
V gene: TRBV7-9
J gene: TRBJ2-6

CDR3 protein: CASSPGSSGNTIYF
clone size: NA
V gene: TRBV7-8
J gene: TRBJ1-3

CDR3 protein: CASSRGRGLSSGANVLTF
clone size: NA
V gene: TRBV19
J gene: TRBJ2-6

CDR3 protein: CASRPHRGWDQPQHF
clone size: NA
V gene: TRBV6-5
J gene: TRBJ1-5